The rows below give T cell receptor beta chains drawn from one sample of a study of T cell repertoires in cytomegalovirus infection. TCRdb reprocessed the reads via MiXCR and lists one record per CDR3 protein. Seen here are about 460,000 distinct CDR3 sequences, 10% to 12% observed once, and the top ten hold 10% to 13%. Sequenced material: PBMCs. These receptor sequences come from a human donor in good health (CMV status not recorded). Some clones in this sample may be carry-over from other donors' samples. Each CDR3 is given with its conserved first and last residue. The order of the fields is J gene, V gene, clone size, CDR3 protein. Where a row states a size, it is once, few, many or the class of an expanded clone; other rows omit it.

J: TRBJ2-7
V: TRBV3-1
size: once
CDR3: CTSSQERPRDRGFYEQYF

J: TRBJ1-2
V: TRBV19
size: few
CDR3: CASSTTTNYGYTF

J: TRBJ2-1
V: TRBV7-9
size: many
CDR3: CASRGSGTGYNEQFF

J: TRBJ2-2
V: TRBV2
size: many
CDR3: CASKKEGLAYRAGELFF

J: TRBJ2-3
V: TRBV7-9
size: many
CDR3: CASSLAQSGRGRYF

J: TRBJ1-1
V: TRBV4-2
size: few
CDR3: CASSQDLGDTEAFF

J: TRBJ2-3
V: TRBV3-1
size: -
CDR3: CASSQERAGEEDTQYF

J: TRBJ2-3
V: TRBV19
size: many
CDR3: CASSILQGARITDTQYF

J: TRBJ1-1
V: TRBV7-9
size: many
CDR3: CASRGRDEGTEAFF

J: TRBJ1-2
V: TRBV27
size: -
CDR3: CASSLTPAGDSYGYTF

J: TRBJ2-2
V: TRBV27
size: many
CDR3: CASSYGMGTGELFF

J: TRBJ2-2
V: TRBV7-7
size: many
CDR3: CASSWGLPRDTGELFF

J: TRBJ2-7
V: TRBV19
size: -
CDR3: CASSGMGGTYEQYF

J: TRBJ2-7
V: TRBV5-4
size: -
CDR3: CASSPGQGGEQYF

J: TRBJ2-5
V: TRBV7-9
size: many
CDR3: CASGTMRGAWETQYF

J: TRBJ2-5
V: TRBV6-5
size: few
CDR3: CASSYRALSQETQYF

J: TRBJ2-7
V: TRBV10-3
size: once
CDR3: CAITPNQGGAYEQYF

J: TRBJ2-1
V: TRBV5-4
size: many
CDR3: CASSSKLLNNEQFF

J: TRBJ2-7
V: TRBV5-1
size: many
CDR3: CASSDSDSYEQYF

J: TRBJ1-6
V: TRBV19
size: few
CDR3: CASSIWNSPLHF

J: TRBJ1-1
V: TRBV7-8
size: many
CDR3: CASSLLGSMNTEAFF

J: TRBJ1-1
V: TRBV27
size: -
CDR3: CASSRAGGFQVFF

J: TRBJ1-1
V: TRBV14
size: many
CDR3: CASSQSNQGFTEAFF